The clone carrying this T cell receptor (beta chain) was counted many times. As yet, its antigen is unknown. With a duration under 2 months, the hyperthyroidism was newly diagnosed in patients aged 18 to 65. Together with thyroid ultrasound, orbital computed tomography, serum thyroxine and TRAb, clinical symptoms were used for diagnoses. The record originates from a study of T cells in Graves' hyperthyroidism and ophthalmopathy. Findings and limits, study-wide: Model-based prediction identified ophthalmopathy a median approximately 6 months prior to its onset.

RNA transcripts yielded amplified TCR beta CDR3 regions. The TCR CDR3 was amplified in a first-round RT-PCR using the HTBI primer set. TCRdb analysed the multiplex PCR reads with MiXCR anew, one entry per CDR3 protein. The sample records hundreds of thousands of distinct CDR3 sequences, 15% to 19% being singletons. The CDR3 extends over 12 amino acids. Germline V gene sequence: CDR1 LGHDT, CDR2 YNNKEL (reference sequence). Between the trimmed V and J ends, which lost 6 bases and 3 bases, there was a span of 8 bases. The source is a woman younger than 35 with Graves' hyperthyroidism. This chain connects TRBV3-1 to TRBJ1-2; the D is unclear. Sequencing was done on a sample of blood. The CDR3, as DNA: TGTGCCAGCAGAAACCGGGACTATGGCTACACCTTC. Its protein product is CASRNRDYGYTF.